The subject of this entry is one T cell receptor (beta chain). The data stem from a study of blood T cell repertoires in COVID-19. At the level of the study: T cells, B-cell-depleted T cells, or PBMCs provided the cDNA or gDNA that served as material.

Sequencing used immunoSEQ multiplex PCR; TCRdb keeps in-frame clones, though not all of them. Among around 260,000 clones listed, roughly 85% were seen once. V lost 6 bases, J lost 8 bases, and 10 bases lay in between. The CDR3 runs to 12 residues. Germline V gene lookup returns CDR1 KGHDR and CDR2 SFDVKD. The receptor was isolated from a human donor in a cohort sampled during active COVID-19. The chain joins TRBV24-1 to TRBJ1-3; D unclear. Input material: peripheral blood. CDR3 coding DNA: TGTGCCACCAGTCCCGAAGGAGACACCATATATTTT. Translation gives CATSPEGDTIYF.